This entry lists 9 T cell receptor beta chains sequenced from one sample in a study of blood T cell repertoires in COVID-19. Assay used: immunoSEQ multiplex PCR; TCRdb lists only in-frame clones, some missing. Found here are about 400,000 clones, 70% to 90% of them singletons; the top ten hold around 1.4%. The sequenced sample was peripheral blood. The source is a woman aged 30 to 39 with active or convalescent COVID-19.

This rearrangement joins TRBV6-5 to TRBJ2-7, with TRBD2 matching over 8 bases. The J segment lost 2 bases and the V segment lost 5 bases, leaving 8 bases of the junction unmatched. In germline, CDR1 is MNHEY, CDR2 SVGAGI. CDR3 length: 15 amino acids. The DNA of the CDR3 is TGTGCCAGCAGTATCGGCCGGGAGGGCGCCTACGAGCAGTACTTC. Residues: CASSIGREGAYEQYF.

The rearrangement uses TRBV12-3 or TRBV12-4 and TRBJ1-1; D possibly corresponds to TRBD1 (5 bases). V was shortened by 5 bases and J by 5 bases, with 12 bases between the two germline ends. The CDR3 totals 13 residues. The CDR3, as DNA: TGTGCCAGCAGTCGATATCAGGGAACTGAAGCTTTCTTT. Translating it yields CASSRYQGTEAFF.

The rearrangement links TRBV6-5 to TRBJ2-1, with D tentatively TRBD2 (6 bases). The germline gives CDR1 MNHEY, CDR2 SVGAGI. The CDR3 contains 16 residues. The V end lost 1 base, the J end lost 0 bases, and 10 bases lay between the germline ends. The CDR3 protein is CASSYYRGSSYNEQFF. Written as DNA, the CDR3 is TGTGCCAGCAGTTACTATCGGGGGAGCTCCTACAATGAGCAGTTCTTC.

This chain connects TRBV19 to TRBJ1-3, with a possible D match to TRBD1 (6 bases). The CDR3 covers 15 residues. Germline CDR1 reads LNHDA; CDR2 reads SQIVND (reference sequence). Trimming stripped 5 bases from V and 0 bases from J, with 11 bases between. The CDR3 sequence: CASSPGVSSGNTIYF. Written as DNA, the CDR3 is TGTGCCAGTAGTCCAGGGGTGAGCTCTGGAAACACCATATATTTT.

The gene calls are TRBV6-5 and TRBJ2-7, with D tentatively TRBD1 (7 bases). The CDR3 extends over 14 amino acids. The germline CDR1 and CDR2 sequences are MNHEY and SVGAGI. V lost 8 bases and J 6 bases, leaving 20 bases between the germline ends. CDR3 sequence (DNA): TGTGCCAGCTCCCTCGGGGGACAGTTCCTCGAGCAGTACTTC. It is translated as CASSLGGQFLEQYF.

This chain uses TRBV21-1 with TRBJ2-2; the table's D call, TRBD1, has no DNA check behind it. TRBV21-1 is a pseudogene. The CDR3 consists of 17 residues. The CDR3 coding sequence is TGTGCCAGCAGCAAACCCACTGGACAGTCTCGAACCGGGGAGCTGTTTTTT. Translated: CASSKPTGQSRTGELFF.

The V call is TRBV7-2, the J call TRBJ1-1; the D is unclear. CDR3 length equals 13 residues. CDR1 and CDR2 (germline): SGHTA, FQGNSA. V lost 4 bases and J 4 bases, leaving 10 bases between the germline ends. Here the CDR3 DNA reads TGTGCCAGCAGCTCACAAGCGGGCACTGAAGCTTTCTTT. Protein: CASSSQAGTEAFF. Based on the CDR3 plus reference TRBV7-2 and TRBJ1-1, the full variable domain is GAGVSQSPSNKVTEKGKDVELRCDPISGHTALYWYRQSLGQGLEFLIYFQGNSAPDKSGLPSDRFSAERTGGSVSTLTIQRTQQEDSAVYLCASSSQAGTEAFFGQGTRLTVV.

This chain connects TRBV5-1 to TRBJ1-1; D is perhaps TRBD1 (5 bases). V lost 2 bases and J lost 4, with 15 bases in between. Germline V gene data show CDR1 as SGHRS and CDR2 as YFSETQ. This CDR3 spans 15 amino acids. The CDR3 spells CASSFPDMGGTEAFF. Written as DNA, the CDR3 is TGCGCCAGCAGCTTCCCGGATATGGGGGGCACTGAAGCTTTCTTT.

The rearrangement joins TRBV5-8 to TRBJ1-2; TRBD1 matches at 9 bases. V shed 4 bases and J 4 bases; nucleotides not matched to a gene: 2. This CDR3 comprises 13 residues. Germline loops: CDR1 SGHTS, CDR2 YDEGEE. The CDR3 is CASSRDRAYGYTF. The CDR3 DNA reads as TGTGCCAGCAGCCGGGACAGGGCCTATGGCTACACCTTC.